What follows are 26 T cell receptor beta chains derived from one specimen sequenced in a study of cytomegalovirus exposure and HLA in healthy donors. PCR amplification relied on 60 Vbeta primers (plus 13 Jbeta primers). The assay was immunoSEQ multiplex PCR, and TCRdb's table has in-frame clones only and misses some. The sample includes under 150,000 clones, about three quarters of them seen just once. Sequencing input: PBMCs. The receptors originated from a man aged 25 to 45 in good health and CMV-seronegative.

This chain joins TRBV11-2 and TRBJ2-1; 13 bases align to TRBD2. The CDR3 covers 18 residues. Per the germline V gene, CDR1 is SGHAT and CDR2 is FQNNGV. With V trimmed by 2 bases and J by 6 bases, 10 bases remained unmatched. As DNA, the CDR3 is TGTGCCAGCAGCTTATGGACTAGCGGGGGCCGTACGGTCAATGAGCAGTTCTTC. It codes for CASSLWTSGGRTVNEQFF.

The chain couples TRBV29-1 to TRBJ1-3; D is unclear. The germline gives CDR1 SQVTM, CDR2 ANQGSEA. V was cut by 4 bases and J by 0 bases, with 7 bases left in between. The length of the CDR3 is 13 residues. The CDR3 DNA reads TGCAGCGTTGTCCCAGACTCTGGAAACACCATATATTTT. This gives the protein CSVVPDSGNTIYF.

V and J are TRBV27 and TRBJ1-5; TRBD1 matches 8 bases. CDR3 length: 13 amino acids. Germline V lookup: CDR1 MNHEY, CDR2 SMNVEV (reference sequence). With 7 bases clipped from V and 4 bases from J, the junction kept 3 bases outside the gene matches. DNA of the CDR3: TGTGCCAGCAAAACAGGGGGGAATCAGCCCCAGCATTTT. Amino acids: CASKTGGNQPQHF.

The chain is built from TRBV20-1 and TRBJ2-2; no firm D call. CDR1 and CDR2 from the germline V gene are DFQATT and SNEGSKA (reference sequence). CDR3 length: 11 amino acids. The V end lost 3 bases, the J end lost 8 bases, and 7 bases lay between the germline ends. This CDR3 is CSASQLGELFF. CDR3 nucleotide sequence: TGCAGTGCTAGCCAATTGGGGGAGCTGTTTTTT.

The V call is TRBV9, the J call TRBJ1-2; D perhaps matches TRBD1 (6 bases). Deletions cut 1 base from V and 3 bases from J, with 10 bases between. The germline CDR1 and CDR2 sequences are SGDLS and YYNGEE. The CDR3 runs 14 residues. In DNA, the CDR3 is TGTGCCAGCAGCGTATGGTCAGGGGACTATGGCTACACCTTC. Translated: CASSVWSGDYGYTF.

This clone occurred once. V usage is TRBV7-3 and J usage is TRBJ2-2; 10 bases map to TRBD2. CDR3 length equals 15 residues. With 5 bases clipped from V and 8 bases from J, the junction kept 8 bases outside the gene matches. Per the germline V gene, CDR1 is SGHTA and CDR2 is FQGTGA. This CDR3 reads CASSVHATSGGELFF. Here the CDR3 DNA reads TGTGCCAGCAGCGTCCACGCGACTAGCGGGGGGGAGCTGTTTTTT.

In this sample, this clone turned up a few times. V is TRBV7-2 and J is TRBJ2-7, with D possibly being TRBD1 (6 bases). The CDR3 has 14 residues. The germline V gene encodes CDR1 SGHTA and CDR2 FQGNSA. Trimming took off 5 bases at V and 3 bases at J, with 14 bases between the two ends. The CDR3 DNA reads TGTGCCAGCAGCACCCAGACAGGTTTCTACGAGCAGTACTTC. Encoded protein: CASSTQTGFYEQYF.

DNA for the CDR3: TGTGCCAGCAGAAAAGCGGGGGGTGGAACCGGGGAGCTGTTTTTT. As protein: CASRKAGGGTGELFF. The rearrangement uses TRBV7-2 and TRBJ2-2; 9 bases match TRBD2. Looked up from germline, CDR1 is SGHTA and CDR2 is FQGNSA. V gave up 6 bases and J gave up 5 bases; unmatched junction bases: 7. CDR3 length: 15 amino acids.

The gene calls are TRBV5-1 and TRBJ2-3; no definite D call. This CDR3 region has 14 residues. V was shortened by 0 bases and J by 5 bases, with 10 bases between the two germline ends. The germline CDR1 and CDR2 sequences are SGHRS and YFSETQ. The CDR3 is CASSLARALDTQYF. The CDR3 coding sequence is TGCGCCAGCAGCTTGGCCCGAGCTTTAGATACGCAGTATTTT.

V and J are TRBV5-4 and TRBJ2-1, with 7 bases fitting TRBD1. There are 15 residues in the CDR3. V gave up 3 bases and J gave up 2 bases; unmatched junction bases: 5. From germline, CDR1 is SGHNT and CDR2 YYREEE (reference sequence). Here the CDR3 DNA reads TGTGCCAGCAGCTCAACAGGGGCCACCTACAATGAGCAGTTCTTC. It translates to CASSSTGATYNEQFF.

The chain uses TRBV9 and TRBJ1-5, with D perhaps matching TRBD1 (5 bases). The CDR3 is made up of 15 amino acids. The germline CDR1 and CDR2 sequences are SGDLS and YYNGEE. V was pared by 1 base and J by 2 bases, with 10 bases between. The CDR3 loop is CASSVQDSRNQPQHF. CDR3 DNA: TGTGCCAGCAGCGTACAAGACAGTCGCAATCAGCCCCAGCATTTT. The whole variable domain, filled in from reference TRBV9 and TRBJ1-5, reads DSGVTQTPKHLITATGQRVTLRCSPRSGDLSVYWYQQSLDQGLQFLIQYYNGEERAKGNILERFSAQQFPDLHSELNLSSLELGDSALYFCASSVQDSRNQPQHFGDGTRLSIL.

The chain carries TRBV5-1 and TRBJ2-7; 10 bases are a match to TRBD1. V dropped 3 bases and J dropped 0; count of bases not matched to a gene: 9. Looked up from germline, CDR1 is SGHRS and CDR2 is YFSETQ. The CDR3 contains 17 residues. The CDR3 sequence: CASSSHWDRGNSYEQYF. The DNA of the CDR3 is TGCGCCAGCAGCTCTCACTGGGACAGGGGAAACTCCTACGAGCAGTACTTC.

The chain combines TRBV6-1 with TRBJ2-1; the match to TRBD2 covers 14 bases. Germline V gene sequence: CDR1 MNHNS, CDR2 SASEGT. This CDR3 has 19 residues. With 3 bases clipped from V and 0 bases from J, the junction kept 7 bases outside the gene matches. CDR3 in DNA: TGTGCCAGCAGTGAGGGACTAGCGGGAGTCTCGACCTCCTACAATGAGCAGTTCTTC. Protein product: CASSEGLAGVSTSYNEQFF.

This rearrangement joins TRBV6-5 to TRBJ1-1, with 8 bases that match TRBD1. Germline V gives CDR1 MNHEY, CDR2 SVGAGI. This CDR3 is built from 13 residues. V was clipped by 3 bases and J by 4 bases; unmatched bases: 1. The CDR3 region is CASSYDRGTEAFF. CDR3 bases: TGTGCCAGCAGTTATGACAGGGGCACTGAAGCTTTCTTT.

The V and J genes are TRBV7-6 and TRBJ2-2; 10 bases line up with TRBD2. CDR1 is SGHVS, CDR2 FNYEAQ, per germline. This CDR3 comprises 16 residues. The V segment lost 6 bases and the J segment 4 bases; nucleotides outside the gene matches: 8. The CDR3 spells CASSFTSGDSTGELFF. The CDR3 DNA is TGTGCCAGCAGTTTCACTAGCGGGGATAGCACCGGGGAGCTGTTTTTT.

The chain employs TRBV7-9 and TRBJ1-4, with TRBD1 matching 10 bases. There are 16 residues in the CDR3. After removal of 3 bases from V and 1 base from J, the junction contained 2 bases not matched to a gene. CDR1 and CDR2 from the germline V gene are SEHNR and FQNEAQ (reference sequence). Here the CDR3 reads CASSLTGGETNEKLFF. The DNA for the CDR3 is TGTGCCAGCAGCTTGACAGGGGGCGAAACTAATGAAAAACTGTTTTTT.

The DNA for the CDR3 is TGTGCCAGCAGTGTGGACAGCTCCTCTTTAATTAATGGCTACACCTTC. Protein sequence: CASSVDSSSLINGYTF. The chain is built from TRBV25-1 and TRBJ1-2; perhaps TRBD1 as D (6 bases). V was pared by 4 bases and J by 6 bases, with 21 bases between. Per germline, CDR1 MGHDK and CDR2 SYGVNS. The CDR3 consists of 16 residues.

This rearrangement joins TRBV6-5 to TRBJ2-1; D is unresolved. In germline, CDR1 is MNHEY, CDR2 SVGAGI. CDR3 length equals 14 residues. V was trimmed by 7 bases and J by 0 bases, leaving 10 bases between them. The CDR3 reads CASTAKNSYNEQFF. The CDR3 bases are TGTGCCAGCACCGCTAAAAACTCCTACAATGAGCAGTTCTTC.

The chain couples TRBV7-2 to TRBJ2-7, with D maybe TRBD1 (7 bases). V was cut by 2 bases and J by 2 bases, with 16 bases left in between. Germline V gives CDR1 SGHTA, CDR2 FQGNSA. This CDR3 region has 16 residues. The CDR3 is CASSLKSQGGTYEQYF. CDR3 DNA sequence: TGTGCCAGCAGCTTAAAGAGCCAGGGGGGAACCTACGAGCAGTACTTC.

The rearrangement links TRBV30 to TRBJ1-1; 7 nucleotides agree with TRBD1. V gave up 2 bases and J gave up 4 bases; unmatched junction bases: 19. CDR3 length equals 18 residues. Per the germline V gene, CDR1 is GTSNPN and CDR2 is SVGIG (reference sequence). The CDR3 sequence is CAWSRDRGLVGTSTEAFF. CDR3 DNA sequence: TGTGCCTGGAGTAGGGACAGAGGATTGGTAGGGACTAGCACTGAAGCTTTCTTT.

CDR3 residues: CASSPRASEGGGYTF. CDR3 in DNA: TGCGCCAGCAGCCCCCGGGCCTCGGAGGGCGGTGGCTACACCTTC. The chain recombines TRBV5-1 with TRBJ1-2; D is uncertain. Germline lookup yields CDR1 SGHRS and CDR2 YFSETQ. The length of the CDR3 is 15 residues. V was trimmed by 4 bases and J by 7 bases, leaving 20 bases between them.

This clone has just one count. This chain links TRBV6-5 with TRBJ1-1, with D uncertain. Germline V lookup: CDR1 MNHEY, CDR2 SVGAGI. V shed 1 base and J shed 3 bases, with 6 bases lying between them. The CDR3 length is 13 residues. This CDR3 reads CASSYYLHTEAFF. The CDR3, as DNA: TGTGCCAGCAGTTACTATCTCCACACTGAAGCTTTCTTT.

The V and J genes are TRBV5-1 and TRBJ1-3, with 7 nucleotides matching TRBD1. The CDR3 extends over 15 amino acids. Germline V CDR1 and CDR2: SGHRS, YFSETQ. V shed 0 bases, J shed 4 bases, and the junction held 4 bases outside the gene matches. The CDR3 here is CASSLEPTGGNTIYF. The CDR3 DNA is TGCGCCAGCAGCTTGGAGCCGACAGGGGGAAACACCATATATTTT.

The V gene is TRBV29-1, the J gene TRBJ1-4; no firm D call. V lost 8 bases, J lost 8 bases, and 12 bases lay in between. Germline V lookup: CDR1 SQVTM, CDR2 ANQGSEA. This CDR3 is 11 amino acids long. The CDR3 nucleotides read TGCAGCTGTACCCTCCGGGAAAAACTGTTTTTT. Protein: CSCTLREKLFF.

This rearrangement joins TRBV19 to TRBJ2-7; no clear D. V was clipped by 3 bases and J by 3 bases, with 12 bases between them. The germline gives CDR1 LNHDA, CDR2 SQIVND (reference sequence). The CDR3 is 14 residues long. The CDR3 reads CASSIRQNYYEQYF. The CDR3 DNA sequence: TGTGCCAGTAGTATCCGCCAGAATTACTACGAGCAGTACTTC.

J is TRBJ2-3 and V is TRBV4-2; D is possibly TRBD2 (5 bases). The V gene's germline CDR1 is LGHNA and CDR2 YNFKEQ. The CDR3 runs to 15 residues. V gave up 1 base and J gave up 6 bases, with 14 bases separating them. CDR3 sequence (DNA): TGTGCCAGCAGCCAAGGCCATGCGGGCTCGGATACGCAGTATTTT. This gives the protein CASSQGHAGSDTQYF.